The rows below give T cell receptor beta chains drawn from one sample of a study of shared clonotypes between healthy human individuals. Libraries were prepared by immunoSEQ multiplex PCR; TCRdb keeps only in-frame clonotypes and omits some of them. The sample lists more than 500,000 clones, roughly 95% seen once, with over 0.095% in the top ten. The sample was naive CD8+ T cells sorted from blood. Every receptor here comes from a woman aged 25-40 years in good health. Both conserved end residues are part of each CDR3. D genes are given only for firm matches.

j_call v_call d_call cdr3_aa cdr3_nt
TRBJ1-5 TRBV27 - CARAGVPYSSNQPQHF TGTGCCAGGGCCGGAGTGCCTTATTCTAGCAATCAGCCCCAGCATTTT
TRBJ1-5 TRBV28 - CASSLQGRSNQPQHF TGTGCCAGCAGTCTCCAGGGGAGGAGCAATCAGCCCCAGCATTTT
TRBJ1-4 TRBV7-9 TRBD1 CASSFGTVNEKLFF TGTGCCAGCAGCTTCGGGACAGTTAATGAAAAACTGTTTTTT
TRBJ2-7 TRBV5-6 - CASSLWALADEQYF TGTGCCAGCAGCCTCTGGGCTCTGGCGGACGAGCAGTACTTC
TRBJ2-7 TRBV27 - CASSPKHLGLTIDYEQYF TGTGCCAGCAGTCCTAAACACCTTGGACTAACCATAGACTACGAGCAGTACTTC
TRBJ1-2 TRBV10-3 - CAISESLGSYYGYTF TGTGCCATCAGTGAGTCGCTTGGCAGCTACTATGGCTACACCTTC
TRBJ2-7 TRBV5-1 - CASSLAGGVYEQYF TGCGCCAGCAGCTTGGCCGGGGGAGTTTACGAGCAGTACTTC
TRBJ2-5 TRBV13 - CASAETAKETQYF TGTGCCAGCGCAGAGACAGCTAAAGAGACCCAGTACTTC
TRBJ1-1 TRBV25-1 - CASSESTEAFF TGTGCCAGCAGTGAGAGCACTGAAGCTTTCTTT
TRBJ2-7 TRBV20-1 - CSAMWTYEQYF TGCAGTGCTATGTGGACCTACGAGCAGTACTTC
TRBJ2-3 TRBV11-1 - CASSLEFKPSDTQYF TGTGCCAGCAGCTTAGAGTTCAAACCTTCAGATACGCAGTATTTT
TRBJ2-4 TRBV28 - CASRSVPPEIQYF TGTGCCAGCAGGAGCGTCCCTCCAGAGATTCAGTACTTC
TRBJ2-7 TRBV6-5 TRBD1 CASSYSSGDSSYEQYF TGTGCCAGCAGTTACTCGTCTGGGGACAGTTCCTACGAGCAGTACTTC
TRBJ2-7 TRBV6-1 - CASGAAVYEQYF TGTGCCAGCGGGGCTGCCGTCTACGAGCAGTACTTC
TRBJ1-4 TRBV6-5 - CASSYRGGDNEKLFF TGTGCCAGCAGTTATAGAGGGGGAGATAATGAAAAACTGTTTTTT
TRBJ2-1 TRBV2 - CASKYFEQFF TGTGCCAGCAAATACTTTGAGCAGTTCTTC
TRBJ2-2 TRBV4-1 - CASSQLTITGELFF TGCGCCAGCAGCCAACTAACTATCACCGGGGAGCTGTTTTTT
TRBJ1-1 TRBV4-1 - CASSQWQGNTEAFF TGCGCCAGCAGCCAGTGGCAGGGGAACACTGAAGCTTTCTTT
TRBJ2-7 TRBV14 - CASSPYYRASGTYEQYF TGTGCCAGCAGCCCGTATTACAGGGCTAGCGGAACCTACGAGCAGTACTTC